This T cell receptor beta chain was retrieved from a study of cytomegalovirus exposure and HLA in healthy donors. At the level of the study: HLA-typed donors contributed about 85 million unique TCRs, which were held in an early data release.

Nominally healthy donors were sampled, though unrecorded immune exposures were likely. It was with 60 Vbeta and 13 Jbeta primers that the PCR ran. Generated by immunoSEQ multiplex PCR, the TCRdb table keeps only in-frame clones and is missing some. The sample includes around 150,000 clones, around 79% of them seen just once. The length of the CDR3 is 16 residues. After removal of 5 bases from V and 0 bases from J, the junction contained 7 bases not matched to a gene. Germline lookup yields CDR1 LNHDA and CDR2 SQIVND (reference sequence). This clone was seen just once. The V call is TRBV19, the J call TRBJ2-3; 8 bases are a match to TRBD1. This receptor was obtained from a man aged 50 to 60 in good health and CMV-seropositive. Sequenced input: PBMCs. The DNA of the CDR3 is TGTGCCAGTAGTGGCGATCAGGGGGCTAGCACAGATACGCAGTATTTT. Translating it yields CASSGDQGASTDTQYF. Together with reference TRBV19 and TRBJ2-3, the CDR3 gives the full variable domain: DGGITQSPKYLFRKEGQNVTLSCEQNLNHDAMYWYRQDPGQGLRLIYYSQIVNDFQKGDIAEGYSVSREKKESFPLTVTSAQKNPTAFYLCASSGDQGASTDTQYFGPGTRLTVL.